This T cell receptor (beta chain) was recorded in a study of Ad26.COV2.S vaccination and SARS-CoV-2 variants (dated by TCRdb to the early 2020s). Some background on the complete study: Donors in the vaccine arm were drawn from COV1001, a multicentre, randomized, double-blind, placebo-controlled phase I-IIa trial testing Ad26.COV2.S in healthy adults. Ad26.COV2.S was administered intramuscularly at a dose of 5x10^10 or 1x10^11 viral particles, either as one shot or as two shots given 56 days apart. TCRbeta repertoire sequencing was used to assess the specificity and breadth of SARS-CoV-2-reactive T cell receptors after Ad26.COV2.S vaccination. A total of around 32 samples were included in the TCR-sequenced set, comprising approximately 20 Ad26.COV2.S vaccine recipients, 5 placebo recipients and 8 SARS-CoV-2 convalescent individuals. Participants in the trial were split at random into five groups of five each, receiving low-dose or high-dose Ad26.COV2.S once or twice, or else placebo on both occasions. Investigators did not know the trial group allocation while performing experiments and assessing outcomes.

Comment on this clone: Its cognate antigen has yet to be identified. No base quality values were provided; no much bigger clone lies one nucleotide off.

Between the V and J ends, shortened by 4 bases and 0 bases respectively, the junction contains 13 bases. Sequences MNHEY (CDR1) and SVGAGI (CDR2) are obtained from the germline V gene. The CDR3 runs 16 amino acids, cysteine and phenylalanine included. Of all the DNA, just the CDR3 is kept, 48 bases in frame from base 1. Taken with the paper, the label for treatment or condition translates to: some 20 received Ad26.COV2.S at low or high dose, single or two shots; about 5 received placebo; per-sample allocation not given. For vaccine and placebo recipients, the sequenced repertoires came from samples collected on day 63 after the first injection. In Cohort 1b, more than 20 adults aged 18-55 years were enrolled at a single site in Boston, USA, between 29 July and 7 August 2020. Ad26.COV2.S was a replication-incompetent adenovirus type 26 vector that expressed a prefusion-stabilized SARS-CoV-2 spike protein derived from the original Wuhan strain.

Results and caveats for the whole study, not just this receptor: The study lacked the statistical power to compare responses across vaccine doses or regimens. Comparable non-spike TCR breadth was observed between vaccine and placebo recipients, consistent with only spike being contained in the vaccine. It was noted by the authors that total T cell responses may have been underestimated by the TCR breadth and depth analyses. Spike-specific TCR breadth was higher in Ad26.COV2.S recipients than in placebo recipients (P = 0.0014). Substantial breadth of spike-specific CD8+ and CD4+ T cell responses was reported after vaccination.

The immunoSEQ Assay was used to sequence TCRbeta CDR3 regions. After extraction, genomic DNA underwent amplification by bias-controlled multiplex PCR, followed by high-throughput sequencing. As for the original processing: To quantify the absolute abundance of each unique TCRbeta CDR3 region, sequences were collapsed and filtered. T cell fraction was estimated by normalizing TCRbeta template counts to usable DNA, with usable DNA measured through amplification of reference genes found in all nucleated cells. Repertoire TCRs were annotated as SARS-CoV-2-specific by exact matching of V gene, CDR3 amino acid sequence and J gene to a known reactive TCR set. The reference SARS-CoV-2 TCR set came from MIRA and was filtered for enrichment in COVID-19-positive ImmuneCODE repertoires, removing public or cross-reactive TCRs. Drawing on the MIRA antigens, annotated TCRs were analysed further at the level of specific ORF or position within ORF. Breadth was defined as annotated unique rearrangements over total unique productive rearrangements; depth was the summed frequency of those rearrangements. Two-sided Wilcoxon rank-sum tests were used to compare TCR breadth between groups. The immuneACCESS repertoire file appears here via TCRdb, limited to in-frame rearrangements. These files lack a portion of the clones; in checked studies, under half of the deficit traces to unresolved V genes, and the cause of the others is not known. The V and J calls and clone size were taken over from that table, and D and trimming were inferred from the DNA. Present in this sample are hundreds of thousands of clones, roughly 90% of which were seen just once. Together, the top ten hold around 1.4% of the sample.

The sequence derives from a person between 18 and 59 years old who received the Ad26.COV2.S COVID-19 vaccine or a placebo. This receptor chain uses TRBV6-5 and TRBJ2-1, with the D call perhaps TRBD1 or TRBD2, as 5 bases match in each case. The starting material was peripheral blood, obtained in a trial of Ad26.COV2.S vaccine versus placebo. The DNA reads TGTGCCAGCAGTTTGGGACCGAGGAGCTCCTACAATGAGCAGTTCTTC. It translates as CASSLGPRSSYNEQFF.